This TCR beta chain was identified in a study of Graves' ophthalmopathy and Graves' hyperthyroidism. Beta-chain TCR CDR3 regions were amplified from RNA transcripts. RT-PCR with HTBI primers came first, then second-round multiplex PCR. TCRdb redid the calling of the multiplex PCR reads with MiXCR, one entry per CDR3 protein. Counted here are under 250,000 distinct CDR3 sequences, roughly 29% occurring once; the ten biggest clones make up over 7.5%. With 5 bases removed from V and 2 bases from J, the gap between germline ends came to 16 bases. CDR3 length equals 17 residues. Germline CDR1 reads PRHDT; CDR2 reads FYEKMQ (reference sequence). This clonotype was observed many times. The antigen is undetermined. Findings and limits, study-wide: Between ophthalmopathy and stable hyperthyroidism, a 13-signature model drew a separation with approximately 90% sensitivity and around 80% specificity. The authors also found most expanded thyroid clonotypes above 0.001 frequency in blood.

Input material: peripheral blood. This clonotype was obtained from a man aged 50-60 years with Graves' ophthalmopathy. The gene calls are TRBV13 and TRBJ2-6; the D call may be TRBD1 or TRBD2 (6 bases each). CDR3 region: CASSLARGTTGANVLTF. CDR3 bases: TGTGCCAGCAGCCTAGCCCGGGGGACAACTGGGGCCAACGTCCTGACTTTC.